The sample holds many counts of the clone carrying this T cell receptor beta chain. The V gene end was trimmed by 4 bases and the J gene end by 3 bases; junction bases not matched to a gene: 9. The germline V gene has CDR1 LGHNA and CDR2 YSLEER. The CDR3 is 17 residues long. All patients reached thyroid surgery having received no treatment beforehand. This entry belongs to a study of metastatic and nonmetastatic thyroid tumors. TCRdb recomputed clones from the PCR reads via MiXCR. Here the sample spans around 42,000 clones, over 10% being singletons. This chain joins TRBV4-3 and TRBJ1-6, with TRBD1 matching over 7 bases. This clonotype was sampled from a female donor with papillary thyroid cancer or a benign thyroid nodule (not recorded which). Some clones in this sample may be carry-over from other donors' samples. The sample consisted of blood. This CDR3 reads CASSPQDRRYYNSPLHF. The CDR3 nucleotides are TGCGCCAGCAGCCCGCAGGACAGGAGGTACTATAATTCACCCCTCCACTTT.